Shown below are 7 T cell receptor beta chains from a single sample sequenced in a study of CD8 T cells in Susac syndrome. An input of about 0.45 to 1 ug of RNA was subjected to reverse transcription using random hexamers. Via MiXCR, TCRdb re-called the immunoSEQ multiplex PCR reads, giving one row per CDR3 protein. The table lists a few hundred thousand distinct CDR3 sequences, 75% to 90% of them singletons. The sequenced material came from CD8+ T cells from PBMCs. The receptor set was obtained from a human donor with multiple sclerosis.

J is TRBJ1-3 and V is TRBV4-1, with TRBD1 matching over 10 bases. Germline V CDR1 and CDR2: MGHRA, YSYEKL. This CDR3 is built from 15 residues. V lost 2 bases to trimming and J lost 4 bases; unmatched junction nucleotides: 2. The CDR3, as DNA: TGCGCCAGCAGCCAACGGACAGGGGGAGGAAACACCATATATTTT. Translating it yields CASSQRTGGGNTIYF.

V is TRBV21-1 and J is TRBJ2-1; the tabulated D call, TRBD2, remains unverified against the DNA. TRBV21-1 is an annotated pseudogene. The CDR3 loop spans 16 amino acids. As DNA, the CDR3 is TGTGCCAGCAGCAAAACCCCGGGACTAGCGGCCAATGAGCAGTTCTTC. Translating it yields CASSKTPGLAANEQFF.

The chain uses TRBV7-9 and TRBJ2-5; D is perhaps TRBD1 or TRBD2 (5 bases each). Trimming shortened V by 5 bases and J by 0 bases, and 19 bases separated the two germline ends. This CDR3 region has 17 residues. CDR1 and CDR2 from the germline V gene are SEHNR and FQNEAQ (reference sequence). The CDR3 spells CASSPRGELLYQETQYF. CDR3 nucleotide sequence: TGTGCCAGCAGCCCCCGGGGCGAACTTCTGTACCAAGAGACCCAGTACTTC. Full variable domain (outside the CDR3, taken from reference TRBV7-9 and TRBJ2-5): DTGVSQNPRHKITKRGQNVTFRCDPISEHNRLYWYRQTLGQGPEFLTYFQNEAQLEKSRLLSDRFSAERPKGSFSTLEIQRTEQGDSAMYLCASSPRGELLYQETQYFGPGTRLLVL.

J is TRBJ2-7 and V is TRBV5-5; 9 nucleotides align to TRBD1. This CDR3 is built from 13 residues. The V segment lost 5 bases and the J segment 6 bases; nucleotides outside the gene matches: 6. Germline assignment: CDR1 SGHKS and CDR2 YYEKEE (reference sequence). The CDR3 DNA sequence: TGTGCCAGCAGTGAACAGGGGGCCCCCGAGCAGTACTTC. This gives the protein CASSEQGAPEQYF.

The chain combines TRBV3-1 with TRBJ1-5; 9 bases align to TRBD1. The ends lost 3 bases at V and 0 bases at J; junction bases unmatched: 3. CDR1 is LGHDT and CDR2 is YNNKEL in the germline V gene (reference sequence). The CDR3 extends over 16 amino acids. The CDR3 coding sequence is TGTGCCAGCAGCCACGGGACAGGGTTTAGCAATCAGCCCCAGCATTTT. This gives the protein CASSHGTGFSNQPQHF.

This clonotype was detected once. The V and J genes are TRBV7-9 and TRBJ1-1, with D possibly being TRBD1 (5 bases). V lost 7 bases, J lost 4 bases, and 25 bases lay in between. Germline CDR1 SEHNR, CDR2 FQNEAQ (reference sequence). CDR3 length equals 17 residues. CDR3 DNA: TGTGCCAGCACCCCCGCGTTGGGGGGGATGAGGGTCACTGAAGCTTTCTTT. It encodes CASTPALGGMRVTEAFF.

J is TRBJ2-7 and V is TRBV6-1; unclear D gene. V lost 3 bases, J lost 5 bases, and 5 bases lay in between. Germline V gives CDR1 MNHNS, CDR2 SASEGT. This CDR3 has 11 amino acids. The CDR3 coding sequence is TGTGCCAGCAGTGATCCCCACGAGCAGTACTTC. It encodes CASSDPHEQYF.